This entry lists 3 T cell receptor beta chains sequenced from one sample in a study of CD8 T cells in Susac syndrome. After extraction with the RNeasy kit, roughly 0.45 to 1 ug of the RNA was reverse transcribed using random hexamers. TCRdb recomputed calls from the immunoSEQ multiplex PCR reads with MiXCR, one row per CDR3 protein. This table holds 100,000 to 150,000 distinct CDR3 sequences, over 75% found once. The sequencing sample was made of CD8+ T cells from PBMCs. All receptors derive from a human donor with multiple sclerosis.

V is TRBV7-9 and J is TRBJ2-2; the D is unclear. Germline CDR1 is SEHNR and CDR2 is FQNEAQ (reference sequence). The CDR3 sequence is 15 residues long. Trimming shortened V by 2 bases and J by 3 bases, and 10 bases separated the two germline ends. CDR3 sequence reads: CASSLSPRDTGELFF. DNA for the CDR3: TGTGCCAGCAGCTTATCGCCTCGGGACACCGGGGAGCTGTTTTTT. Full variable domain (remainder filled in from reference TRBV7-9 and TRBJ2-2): DTGVSQNPRHKITKRGQNVTFRCDPISEHNRLYWYRQTLGQGPEFLTYFQNEAQLEKSRLLSDRFSAERPKGSFSTLEIQRTEQGDSAMYLCASSLSPRDTGELFFGEGSRLTVL.

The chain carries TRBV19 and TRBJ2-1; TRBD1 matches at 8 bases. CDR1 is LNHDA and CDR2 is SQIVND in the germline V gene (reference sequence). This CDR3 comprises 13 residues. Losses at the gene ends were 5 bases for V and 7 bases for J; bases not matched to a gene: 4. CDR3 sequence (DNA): TGTGCCAGTAGTGCCGGGACAGGAAATGAGCAGTTCTTC. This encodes CASSAGTGNEQFF.

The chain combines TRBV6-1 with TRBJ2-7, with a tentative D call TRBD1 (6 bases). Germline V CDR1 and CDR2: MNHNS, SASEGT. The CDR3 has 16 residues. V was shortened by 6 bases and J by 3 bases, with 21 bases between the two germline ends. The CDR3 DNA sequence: TGTGCCAGCAGCTTTACAGGGACCCGTCAGGACTACGAGCAGTACTTC. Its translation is CASSFTGTRQDYEQYF.